One and the same sample provided the 32 T cell receptor beta chains below, sequenced in a study of tumor-infiltrating lymphocytes in oesophageal squamous cell carcinoma. Using its own MiXCR run on the PCR reads, TCRdb lists one record per CDR3 protein. The table shows about 14,000 distinct CDR3 sequences, with less than 60% occurring only once. Material: blood. The receptor set was obtained from a male donor with esophageal squamous cell carcinoma.

Comments on this clonotype: The conserved phenylalanine or tryptophan is not found at the CDR3 terminus, so this likely reflects a read error. The limits of the CDR3 on the DNA are not certain, so only TCRdb's listed CDR3 is given. The chain recombines TRBV7-8 with TRBJ2-1; the table's D call TRBD1 went unverified against the DNA. The germline CDR1 and CDR2 sequences are SGHVS and FQNEAQ. The length of the CDR3 is 15 amino acids, counting both ends. This CDR3 is CASSLAQLDIQYFGA.

This clonotype was recorded a few times. The chain carries TRBV2 and TRBJ2-1; a weak D match, TRBD2 (5 bases). This CDR3 region has 13 residues. CDR1 and CDR2 (germline): SNHLY, FYNNEI. V gave up 4 bases and J gave up 5 bases, with 9 bases separating them. This CDR3 is CASSADYNNEQFF. The CDR3 DNA sequence: TGTGCCAGCAGTGCCGACTATAACAATGAGCAGTTCTTC.

This clonotype was counted a single time. The chain joins TRBV12-3 or TRBV12-4 to TRBJ1-4; D not certain. With 4 bases removed from V and 7 bases from J, the gap between germline ends came to 13 bases. CDR3 length: 14 amino acids. CDR3 in amino acids: CASSSTWSVEKLFF. CDR3 in DNA: TGTGCCAGCAGTTCAACCTGGTCAGTTGAAAAACTGTTTTTT.

This chain links TRBV7-3 with TRBJ2-3, with TRBD1 matching 8 bases. Trimming cost V 1 base and J 2 bases; bases outside gene matches: 8. The CDR3 is 17 residues long. Germline V gives CDR1 SGHTA, CDR2 FQGTGA. The CDR3 spells CASSLSVHRGSTDTQYF. The CDR3 nucleotides are TGTGCCAGCAGCTTAAGCGTTCACAGGGGGTCCACAGATACGCAGTATTTT.

This chain joins TRBV7-3 and TRBJ2-1; 9 positions agree with TRBD1. J lost 8 bases, V lost 1 base, and 9 bases had no gene match. The length of the CDR3 is 16 residues. CDR1 SGHTA and CDR2 FQGTGA come from the germline V gene. The CDR3 is CASSLNLDRGSDEQFF. DNA for the CDR3: TGTGCCAGCAGCTTAAATCTGGACAGGGGCTCCGATGAGCAGTTCTTC. The full variable domain, completed using reference TRBV7-3 and TRBJ2-1, is GAGVSQTPSNKVTEKGKYVELRCDPISGHTALYWYRQSLGQGPEFLIYFQGTGAADDSGLPNDRFFAVRPEGSVSTLKIQRTERGDSAVYLCASSLNLDRGSDEQFFGPGTRLTVL.

As concerns this clonotype: A much larger clone is a single base away; this may be a read error. The V call is TRBV4-3, the J call TRBJ1-6; 11 bases agree with TRBD1. The CDR3 length is 17 residues. Germline V gene sequence: CDR1 LGHNA, CDR2 YSLEER. The V gene end was trimmed by 1 base and the J gene end by 11 bases; junction bases not matched to a gene: 10. CDR3 residues: CASSQGGGQGGFPPLHF. In DNA, the CDR3 is TGCGCCAGCAGCCAAGGGGGGGGACAGGGGGGATTTCCACCCCTCCACTTT.

In its sample, this clonotype was seen once. The chain is built from TRBV7-3 and TRBJ2-5; 12 nucleotides agree with TRBD1. The J call is in doubt because the DNA end fits TRBJ2-1 better. The CDR3 runs to 18 residues. Germline V gene lookup returns CDR1 SGHTA and CDR2 FQGTGA. The CDR3 reads CASSSRDRGRPEPYEQFF. DNA for the CDR3: TGTGCCAGCAGCTCCCGGGACAGGGGGCGCCCCGAGCCCTACGAGCAGTTCTTC.

Within the sample, this clonotype is medium-sized (0.01 to 0.1%). The chain employs TRBV6-1 and TRBJ2-5; no reliable D call. The CDR3 has 14 amino acids. V lost 0 bases and J lost 4, with 9 bases in between. Germline V lookup: CDR1 MNHNS, CDR2 SASEGT. In DNA form, the CDR3 reads TGTGCCAGCAGTGAAGCGCTAAGGTTAGAGACCCAGTACTTC. Translated, it gives CASSEALRLETQYF.

This rearrangement joins TRBV7-3 to TRBJ2-3; D is possibly TRBD2 (5 bases). Germline lookup yields CDR1 SGHTA and CDR2 FQGTGA. The CDR3 runs to 13 residues. Trimming cost V 3 bases and J 6 bases, with 10 bases left between them. The CDR3 is CASSFSGLDTQYF. The CDR3 nucleotides are TGTGCCAGCAGCTTTTCGGGGTTGGATACGCAGTATTTT.

This clonotype was seen ten or more times. For the CDR3, the DNA is TGCGCCAGCGGGCAGGCTAGCGGGCAGGATACGCAGTATTTT. Residues: CASGQASGQDTQYF. The rearrangement uses TRBV5-1 and TRBJ2-3; 8 nucleotides match TRBD2. With V trimmed by 7 bases and J by 6 bases, 10 bases remained unmatched. The length of the CDR3 is 14 residues. Germline values: CDR1 SGHRS, CDR2 YFSETQ.

This clonotype occurred a few times. This chain links TRBV15 with TRBJ2-2; D call uncertain. This CDR3 contains 15 residues. The germline V gene encodes CDR1 LNHNV and CDR2 YYDKDF (reference sequence). V was cut by 5 bases and J by 1 base, with 11 bases left in between. The CDR3 is CATSARTGNTGELFF. The CDR3 DNA sequence: TGTGCCACCAGCGCTCGGACGGGGAACACCGGGGAGCTGTTTTTT.

The chain joins TRBV7-2 to TRBJ2-7; 7 bases line up with TRBD1. The CDR3 has 15 amino acids. Germline CDR1 and CDR2: SGHTA and FQGNSA. V shed 7 bases, J shed 3 bases, and the junction held 12 bases outside the gene matches. The CDR3 protein is CASIEAGTAYYEQYF. In nucleotides, the CDR3 is TGTGCCAGCATCGAAGCCGGGACAGCCTACTACGAGCAGTACTTC.

The CDR3 sequence: CASSARGGGAGNQPQHF. The DNA of the CDR3 is TGTGCCAGCAGCGCGCGTGGGGGGGGCGCCGGCAATCAGCCCCAGCATTTT. J is TRBJ1-5 and V is TRBV7-2, with D perhaps TRBD1 (6 bases). Trimming left V 5 bases short and J 2 bases short, with 19 bases between. Germline CDR1 SGHTA, CDR2 FQGNSA. The CDR3 length is 17 residues.

This CDR3 reads CASSADHYGYTF. The CDR3 DNA reads as TGTGCCAGCAGCGCGGACCACTATGGCTACACCTTC. V gene TRBV7-4 combines with J gene TRBJ1-2; D is undetermined. The CDR3 has 12 residues. V dropped 5 bases and J dropped 3 bases, with 7 bases sitting between them. Germline V gene sequence: CDR1 SGHVT, CDR2 SQSDAQ.

This clonotype was seen many times. A read error may be the cause here, since a much bigger clone is one base away. The rearrangement links TRBV11-2 to TRBJ2-7; 8 bases line up with TRBD2. There are 17 residues in the CDR3. The germline gives CDR1 SGHAT, CDR2 FQNNGV. With V trimmed by 2 bases and J by 7 bases, 16 bases remained unmatched. The CDR3 is CASSLSAGGGSDYEQYF. CDR3 nucleotide sequence: TGTGCCAGCAGCTTAAGTGCGGGGGGAGGGAGTGACTATGAGCAGTACTTC. The complete variable domain, with remaining parts taken from reference TRBV11-2 and TRBJ2-7, reads EAGVAQSPRYKIIEKRQSVAFWCNPISGHATLYWYQQILGQGPKLLIQFQNNGVVDDSQLPKDRFSAERLKGVDSTLKIQPAKLEDSAVYLCASSLSAGGGSDYEQYFGPGTRLTVT.

Worth noting for this clonotype: Sequence at one end of the junction differs from germline and may be a read error. The rearrangement uses TRBV7-6 and TRBJ2-5, with a possible D match to TRBD2 (6 bases). Per the germline V gene, CDR1 is SGHVS and CDR2 is FNYEAQ. The CDR3 consists of 15 residues. The CDR3 loop reads CASSLTGVLQETQYF. The CDR3 coding sequence is TGTGCTAGCAGCTTAACGGGGGTCCTACAAGAGACCCAGTACTTC.

This clonotype was seen more than once but under ten times. Here the CDR3 omits its conserved ending phenylalanine or tryptophan, so a read error is the likely source. It is unclear where the CDR3 begins or ends on the DNA, so no DNA is shown, and the CDR3 is as TCRdb lists it. The rearrangement joins TRBV6-1 to TRBJ2-6. From germline, CDR1 is MNHNS and CDR2 SASEGT. Termini included, the CDR3 measures 8 amino acids. CDR3 sequence: CASSTTGD.

The V call is TRBV7-2, the J call TRBJ2-1, with D unresolved. The tail of the sequence fits TRBJ2-5 better, so the J call may be wrong. Germline V gene sequence: CDR1 SGHTA, CDR2 FQGNSA. The CDR3 is 12 amino acids. CDR3 amino acids: CASSPLRGTQYF. The CDR3 DNA sequence: TGTGCCAGCAGCCCCTTGCGAGGGACCCAGTACTTC.

The sample holds many counts of this clonotype. This chain uses TRBV7-2 with TRBJ2-7; 7 bases are a match to TRBD1. Germline V gene sequence: CDR1 SGHTA, CDR2 FQGNSA. The CDR3 length is 14 residues. The J segment lost 1 base and the V segment lost 5 bases, leaving 5 bases of the junction unmatched. CDR3 in DNA: TGTGCCAGCAGCACGGACAGGCAATCCTACGAGCAGTACTTC. Translation: CASSTDRQSYEQYF.

In this sample, this clonotype is medium-sized. The chain employs TRBV5-1 and TRBJ2-5; D unclear. Germline loops: CDR1 SGHRS, CDR2 YFSETQ. V lost 0 bases and J 2 bases, leaving 8 bases between the germline ends. The CDR3 loop spans 14 amino acids. The CDR3 DNA follows: TGCGCCAGCAGCTTGGCGCCAGGTCAAGAGACCCAGTACTTC. Translated: CASSLAPGQETQYF.

The chain is built from TRBV6-2 or TRBV6-3 and TRBJ2-1; 11 bases align to TRBD2. The tail of the sequence fits TRBJ2-7 better, so the J call may be wrong. Germline V gene sequence: CDR1 MNHEY, CDR2 SVGEGT. This CDR3 comprises 19 residues. For the CDR3, the DNA is TGTGCCAGCAGTGAAAGGTTGGGCCTTCTAGCGGGAGGAAGTTACGAGCAGTACTTC. It is translated as CASSERLGLLAGGSYEQYF.

Details on this clonotype: One junction end does not reproduce the germline sequence, and a read error may be involved. The chain joins TRBV10-1 to TRBJ2-3, with D perhaps matching TRBD1 (5 bases). Germline CDR1 and CDR2: WNHNN and SYGVQD (reference sequence). The CDR3 runs to 15 residues. The CDR3 loop is CASGARSSYNSPLHF. The DNA for the CDR3 is TGCGCCAGCGGGGCCCGAAGCTCCTATAATTCACCCCTCCACTTC.

This rearrangement joins TRBV19 to TRBJ1-1, with no clear D. The V end was cut by 1 base, the J end by 0 bases, with 9 bases between. The germline V gene encodes CDR1 LNHDA and CDR2 SQIVND (reference sequence). The CDR3 extends over 15 amino acids. The CDR3 DNA follows: TGTGCCAGTAGTATAGGCGCGGGAATGAACACTGAAGCTTTCTTT. It encodes CASSIGAGMNTEAFF.

By share, this clonotype ranks as medium-sized. This chain connects TRBV7-9 to TRBJ2-3; 7 bases align to TRBD1. Germline V gene sequence: CDR1 SEHNR, CDR2 FQNEAQ (reference sequence). The junction had 0 bases not matched to a gene; V was cut back by 3 bases and J by 6 bases. The CDR3 is 12 residues long. CDR3 DNA: TGTGCCAGCAGCTTGGACAGGGATACGCAGTATTTT. It yields the protein CASSLDRDTQYF.

The V call is TRBV5-1, the J call TRBJ2-7; 10 nucleotides agree with TRBD2. V shed 4 bases, J shed 3 bases, and the junction held 7 bases outside the gene matches. The CDR3 totals 15 residues. Germline V gene data show CDR1 as SGHRS and CDR2 as YFSETQ. Here the CDR3 DNA reads TGCGCCAGCAGCGAAGGACTAGCGGCCGGCTACGAGCAGTACTTC. Protein sequence: CASSEGLAAGYEQYF.

A single count supports this clonotype. The J gene is TRBJ2-5, the V gene TRBV11-1; D is ambiguous. The tail of the sequence fits TRBJ2-7 better, so the J call may be wrong. The CDR3 totals 11 residues. Germline-derived CDR1 and CDR2 are SGHAT and FQDESV (reference sequence). The CDR3 loop is CASSLMNEQYF. The CDR3 DNA is TGTGCCAGCAGCCTAATGAACGAGCAGTACTTC.

The CDR3 nucleotides are TGTGCCAGCAGCAGACAGGGTAACTATGGCTACACCTTC. Its protein is CASSRQGNYGYTF. This chain joins TRBV3-1 and TRBJ1-2, with TRBD1 matching over 7 bases. The CDR3 length is 13 residues. After removal of 5 bases from V and 1 base from J, the junction contained 1 base not matched to a gene. Germline CDR1 reads LGHDT; CDR2 reads YNNKEL (reference sequence).

The J gene is TRBJ2-7, the V gene TRBV6-1; tentatively, D is TRBD2 (5 bases). The end of the DNA is better explained by TRBJ2-1, so the J call may be wrong. The CDR3 runs 12 residues. Germline values: CDR1 MNHNS, CDR2 SASEGT. In DNA form, the CDR3 reads TGTGCCAGCAGTGCCCCGGGATATGAGCAGTTCTTC. Residues: CASSAPGYEQFF.

The chain combines TRBV12-3 or TRBV12-4 with TRBJ1-2, with 7 nucleotides matching TRBD1. Losses at the gene ends were 6 bases for V and 2 bases for J; bases not matched to a gene: 3. The CDR3 has 13 amino acids. The CDR3 DNA is TGTGCCAGCAGCCTGACAGGGAACTATGGCTACACCTTC. Translating it yields CASSLTGNYGYTF.

With regard to this clonotype: The missing conserved phenylalanine or tryptophan at the end of this CDR3 makes a read error likely. Because the CDR3's place on the DNA is in doubt, the DNA is left out and the CDR3 is given as listed by TCRdb. This sequence joins TRBV12-3 or TRBV12-4 and TRBJ2-3; TRBD1, as called in the table, went unchecked against the DNA. The CDR3 sequence runs 15 residues, both termini included. The CDR3 spells CASSLGDTVGYTFGP.

For this clonotype: This is likely a read error, given that the CDR3 carries no conserved phenylalanine or tryptophan at its end. Because the CDR3's place on the DNA is in doubt, the DNA is left out and the CDR3 is given as listed by TCRdb. The chain couples TRBV30 to TRBJ2-1. CDR1 is GTSNPN, CDR2 SVGIG, per germline (reference sequence). The CDR3 comprises 13 residues, both ends counted. Here the CDR3 reads CAWSVGYGYTFGS.

The chain joins TRBV27 to TRBJ2-1; a possible D gene is TRBD2 (6 bases). The J call may be wrong; the DNA end is better matched by TRBJ2-3. Looked up from germline, CDR1 is MNHEY and CDR2 is SMNVEV (reference sequence). The CDR3 loop spans 11 amino acids. CDR3 in DNA: TGTGCCAGCAATATCCGCGGGGAGCAGTATTTT. This encodes CASNIRGEQYF.